This passage covers 29 T cell receptor beta chains from one sample sequenced in a study of CD8+ T cells in alopecia areata. Extracted RNA was reverse transcribed, and the resulting cDNA served as sequencing template. TCRdb keeps only in-frame clones here, not all; method: immunoSEQ multiplex PCR. The data show 200,000 to 250,000 clones, with 40% to 45% seen just once and about 2.4% held by the top ten. Stated treatment: oral pan-JAK inhibitor, 5-10 mg twice daily. This material consisted of CD4+ T cells sorted from blood, taken at approximately week 39, from a patient treated with tofacitinib. The source is a human donor with alopecia areata.

CDR3 sequence (DNA): TGTGCCAGCCGAGGGACTAGCGGGACCTACGAGCAGTACTTC. Residues: CASRGTSGTYEQYF. The rearrangement links TRBV27 to TRBJ2-7; 13 bases line up with TRBD2. Germline CDR1 is MNHEY and CDR2 is SMNVEV (reference sequence). V trimming: 8 bases; J trimming: 2 bases; junction bases outside the gene matches: 3. There are 14 residues in the CDR3.

V usage is TRBV30 and J usage is TRBJ1-2; D is unresolved. CDR3 length: 13 residues. Germline V gene lookup returns CDR1 GTSNPN and CDR2 SVGIG (reference sequence). V gave up 0 bases and J gave up 8 bases, with 13 bases separating them. CDR3 residues: CAWSVRPESGYTF. The CDR3 DNA reads as TGTGCCTGGAGTGTACGCCCCGAGAGCGGCTACACCTTC.

This clone was counted between two and nine times. The V gene is TRBV15, the J gene TRBJ1-2; no clear D. V lost 0 bases and J 3 bases, leaving 8 bases between the germline ends. The CDR3 totals 14 residues. Per germline, CDR1 LNHNV and CDR2 YYDKDF (reference sequence). CDR3 DNA: TGTGCCACCAGCAGAGATACCGGGTACTATGGCTACACCTTC. It is translated as CATSRDTGYYGYTF.

The chain links TRBV7-2 to TRBJ2-7; 8 bases fit TRBD1. Germline CDR1 and CDR2: SGHTA and FQGNSA. This CDR3 has 14 residues. With V trimmed by 4 bases and J by 5 bases, 7 bases remained unmatched. CDR3 protein: CASSSRQGYDEQYF. The CDR3 coding sequence is TGTGCCAGCAGCTCAAGACAGGGGTATGACGAGCAGTACTTC.

This clone was picked up a small number of times. The rearrangement links TRBV5-1 to TRBJ2-7; D is perhaps TRBD1 (7 bases). The CDR3 covers 14 residues. Germline CDR1 and CDR2: SGHRS and YFSETQ. Trimming shortened V by 2 bases and J by 3 bases, and 12 bases separated the two germline ends. CDR3 in DNA: TGCGCCAGCAGCTTCAGGGGGGATCACTACGAGCAGTACTTC. Amino acids: CASSFRGDHYEQYF.

This clone has a handful of counts. The V and J genes are TRBV29-1 and TRBJ1-5; 7 bases are shared with TRBD1. V shed 6 bases and J 4 bases; nucleotides not matched to a gene: 6. This CDR3 contains 13 residues. Germline assignment: CDR1 SQVTM and CDR2 ANQGSEA. The CDR3 nucleotides are TGCAGCGTACTGACAGGGTGGAATCAGCCCCAGCATTTT. This translates into CSVLTGWNQPQHF.

The rearrangement uses TRBV5-1 and TRBJ2-3; a weak D match, TRBD2 (6 bases). CDR3 size: 20 residues. V was shortened by 4 bases and J by 4 bases, with 31 bases between the two germline ends. Germline lookup yields CDR1 SGHRS and CDR2 YFSETQ. CDR3 DNA sequence: TGCGCCAGCAGCCGGTCGATGGGGCTTCGAGGGGAGGACGGCCCAGATACGCAGTATTTT. It is translated as CASSRSMGLRGEDGPDTQYF.

This clone was detected a few times. CDR3 residues: CASSLARGGAEKLFF. In nucleotides, the CDR3 is TGTGCCAGCAGCTTAGCGCGCGGAGGGGCGGAAAAACTGTTTTTT. The rearrangement joins TRBV7-8 to TRBJ1-4; possible D gene TRBD1, 5 bases. Germline V CDR1 and CDR2: SGHVS, FQNEAQ. Trimming left V 0 bases short and J 8 bases short, with 13 bases between. The CDR3 runs 15 residues.

This clone was picked up a small number of times. V is TRBV11-2 and J is TRBJ2-7; maybe TRBD1 (8 bases). This CDR3 has 19 amino acids. Germline V lookup: CDR1 SGHAT, CDR2 FQNNGV. Trimming cost V 5 bases and J 0 bases, with 26 bases left between them. The CDR3 region is CASSPTDRGGRDYSYEQYF. CDR3 sequence (DNA): TGTGCCAGCAGCCCCACCGACAGGGGAGGGCGGGACTACTCCTACGAGCAGTACTTC.

The chain combines TRBV28 with TRBJ1-2, with D unresolved. The CDR3 is 12 residues long. CDR1 is MDHEN, CDR2 SYDVKM, per germline. V was pared by 5 bases and J by 8 bases, with 12 bases between. The CDR3, as DNA: TGTGCCAGCAGTCTGGGCCCTACCGGCTACACCTTC. It encodes CASSLGPTGYTF.

V and J are TRBV7-3 and TRBJ2-7; D not resolved. The CDR3 runs 12 residues. Germline CDR1 is SGHTA and CDR2 is FQGTGA. Trimming removed 5 bases from V and 8 bases from J, with 13 bases in between. The CDR3 DNA follows: TGTGCCAGCAGCCACCAGTTTGGTAAGCAGTACTTC. Its translation is CASSHQFGKQYF.

The CDR3 DNA is TGTGCCTGGAGTATCGGGTACCGGGAGACCCAGTACTTC. This sequence encodes CAWSIGYRETQYF. The chain uses TRBV30 and TRBJ2-5; D uncertain. CDR3 size: 13 residues. Per germline, CDR1 GTSNPN and CDR2 SVGIG (reference sequence). V dropped 2 bases and J dropped 5 bases, with 12 bases sitting between them.

This clone has just a few counts. This chain links TRBV4-2 with TRBJ1-1; no clear D. Germline CDR1 reads LGHNA; CDR2 reads YNFKEQ. CDR3 length: 14 residues. Trimming removed 3 bases from V and 0 bases from J, with 8 bases in between. CDR3 residues: CASSQDLMNTEAFF. As DNA, the CDR3 is TGTGCCAGCAGCCAGGACCTAATGAACACTGAAGCTTTCTTT.

The rearrangement links TRBV15 to TRBJ2-3, with 9 bases identical to TRBD2. Unmatched junction bases numbered 2, after V lost 3 bases and J lost 4 bases. CDR3 size: 14 residues. The germline CDR1 and CDR2 sequences are LNHNV and YYDKDF (reference sequence). CDR3 loop: CATSSRTSADTQYF. CDR3 nucleotide sequence: TGTGCCACCAGCAGTCGGACTAGCGCAGATACGCAGTATTTT.

Concerning this clone itself: At one of its ends the junction is not consistent with the germline gene, which may arise from a read error. V usage is TRBV4-2 and J usage is TRBJ1-1; unclear D gene. The CDR3 runs to 14 residues. Germline CDR1 LGHNA, CDR2 YNFKEQ. The CDR3 DNA sequence: TGTGCCAGAAGCCTTACGGACCCCAACACTGAAGCTTTCTTT. This translates into CARSLTDPNTEAFF.

CDR3 region: CAWLVREMETQYF. CDR3 in DNA: TGTGCCTGGCTCGTTAGGGAAATGGAGACCCAGTACTTC. The V call is TRBV30, the J call TRBJ2-5; D unresolved. Germline V lookup: CDR1 GTSNPN, CDR2 SVGIG (reference sequence). Trimming left V 5 bases short and J 5 bases short, with 15 bases between. This CDR3 spans 13 amino acids.

This clone was counted a few times. The chain carries TRBV11-2 and TRBJ2-1, with TRBD2 identical over 13 bases. V trimming: 1 base; J trimming: 15 bases; junction bases outside the gene matches: 3. Per the germline V gene, CDR1 is SGHAT and CDR2 is FQNNGV. There are 13 residues in the CDR3. The CDR3 protein is CASSLATSGRVFF. DNA for the CDR3: TGTGCCAGCAGCTTAGCCACTAGCGGGAGGGTGTTCTTC.

This clone has only a few counts. The rearrangement joins TRBV29-1 to TRBJ2-3, with 7 bases fitting TRBD1. This CDR3 is built from 14 residues. The V segment lost 6 bases and the J segment 2 bases; nucleotides outside the gene matches: 8. Germline-derived CDR1 and CDR2 are SQVTM and ANQGSEA. The CDR3 is CSVKRQGPTDTQYF. Here the CDR3 DNA reads TGCAGCGTCAAAAGACAGGGACCCACAGATACGCAGTATTTT.

This rearrangement joins TRBV29-1 to TRBJ2-7; D is perhaps TRBD1 (6 bases). Trimming removed 2 bases at V and 4 bases at J, with 18 bases between. The CDR3 runs 15 residues. The germline V gene has CDR1 SQVTM and CDR2 ANQGSEA. CDR3 amino acids: CSVEKGTGRPYEQYF. The CDR3 nucleotides read TGCAGCGTTGAAAAAGGAACAGGGAGACCGTACGAGCAGTACTTC.

The gene calls are TRBV14 and TRBJ2-1; TRBD2 is a possible D gene (5 bases). CDR1 SGHDN and CDR2 FVKESK come from the germline V gene. V was shortened by 2 bases and J by 0 bases, with 14 bases between the two germline ends. This CDR3 has 17 residues. This CDR3 reads CASSQTFGKGSYNEQFF. The CDR3 bases are TGTGCCAGCAGCCAAACCTTCGGGAAAGGCTCCTACAATGAGCAGTTCTTC.

Many counts were recorded for this clone. In DNA, the CDR3 is TGTGCCAGCCGGACAGCAGAAGCGCCCAATGAGCAGTTCTTC. Encoded protein: CASRTAEAPNEQFF. This chain connects TRBV28 to TRBJ2-1; possible D gene TRBD1, 6 bases. From germline, CDR1 is MDHEN and CDR2 SYDVKM. Trimming cost V 8 bases and J 6 bases, with 17 bases left between them. CDR3 length: 14 amino acids. The whole variable domain, filled in from reference TRBV28 and TRBJ2-1, reads DVKVTQSSRYLVKRTGEKVFLECVQDMDHENMFWYRQDPGLGLRLIYFSYDVKMKEKGDIPEGYSVSREKKERFSLILESASTNQTSMYLCASRTAEAPNEQFFGPGTRLTVL.

The chain joins TRBV18 to TRBJ2-7, with no clear D. Germline CDR1 KGHSH, CDR2 LQKENI. The CDR3 has 13 residues. V lost 3 bases, J lost 5 bases, and 11 bases lay in between. The CDR3: CASSPLVLDEQYF. CDR3 coding DNA: TGTGCCAGCTCACCGCTGGTGTTGGACGAGCAGTACTTC.

The rearrangement joins TRBV30 to TRBJ1-1, with 9 bases that match TRBD1. Unmatched junction bases numbered 5, after V lost 2 bases and J lost 4 bases. This CDR3 is 14 amino acids long. The germline gives CDR1 GTSNPN, CDR2 SVGIG (reference sequence). CDR3 loop: CAWSSPTGGTEAFF. DNA for the CDR3: TGTGCCTGGAGTTCCCCGACAGGGGGCACTGAAGCTTTCTTT.

V gene TRBV9 combines with J gene TRBJ2-7; a weak D match, TRBD2 (6 bases). The germline V gene has CDR1 SGDLS and CDR2 YYNGEE. V was pared by 4 bases and J by 2 bases, with 16 bases between. The CDR3 loop spans 15 amino acids. CDR3 nucleotides: TGTGCCAGCAGCCCGGGGGTACTAGCCACCTACGAGCAGTACTTC. It codes for CASSPGVLATYEQYF.

This clone was seen a few times. This chain connects TRBV30 to TRBJ2-1; TRBD2 aligns across 15 bases. The CDR3 is 18 amino acids. V was pared by 0 bases and J by 8 bases, with 11 bases of the junction left unmatched. Per germline, CDR1 GTSNPN and CDR2 SVGIG (reference sequence). The CDR3 DNA sequence: TGTGCCTGGAGTGTCGCCGGGTGGACTAGCGGGAGGGCAGATGAGCAGTTCTTC. Translation: CAWSVAGWTSGRADEQFF.

A few counts support this clone. The chain employs TRBV11-2 and TRBJ2-7; 7 nucleotides line up with TRBD1. CDR3 length equals 15 residues. Germline V gives CDR1 SGHAT, CDR2 FQNNGV. J lost 3 bases, V lost 5 bases, and 10 bases had no gene match. The DNA for the CDR3 is TGTGCCAGCAGCCCCCGGAAGGGGGCGCGCTACGAGCAGTACTTC. Amino acids: CASSPRKGARYEQYF.

The J gene is TRBJ2-4, the V gene TRBV29-1; 7 bases align to TRBD1. V lost 5 bases and J lost 2; bases outside the gene matches: 6. The CDR3 has 14 amino acids. Germline V gene data show CDR1 as SQVTM and CDR2 as ANQGSEA. The CDR3 DNA sequence: TGCAGCGTTAGGGCACAGGGGACCAAAAACATTCAGTACTTC. It specifies CSVRAQGTKNIQYF.

This clone was detected only a few times. The V call is TRBV5-6, the J call TRBJ2-5; 7 positions agree with TRBD1. There are 13 residues in the CDR3. Per the germline V gene, CDR1 is SGHDT and CDR2 is YYEEEE. The ends lost 4 bases at V and 6 bases at J; junction bases unmatched: 6. CDR3 coding DNA: TGTGCCAGCAGCCCGGGACAGAAGCAGACCCAGTACTTC. Amino acids: CASSPGQKQTQYF.

J is TRBJ1-5 and V is TRBV19; D gene unclear. The V and J ends lost 6 bases and 7 bases respectively, with 19 bases between them. CDR1 and CDR2 (germline): LNHDA, SQIVND (reference sequence). This CDR3 is 15 amino acids long. The CDR3 loop is CASRKAAGTTQPQHF. DNA for the CDR3: TGTGCCAGTAGGAAGGCGGCAGGTACGACCCAGCCCCAGCATTTT.